This T cell receptor beta chain was sequenced during a study of T cells in Graves' hyperthyroidism and ophthalmopathy. The study's findings and limits: Blood also contained most expanded thyroid clonotypes above 0.001.

Amplification yielded TCR beta CDR3 regions, with RNA transcripts as the source. RT-PCR in the first round (using the HTBI primer set) targeted the TCR CDR3. TCRdb used MiXCR to reprocess the multiplex PCR reads, holding one entry per CDR3 protein. Of 600,000 to 800,000 distinct CDR3 sequences listed, approximately 40% are singletons. This clonotype was counted ten times or more. Antigen unknown. The CDR3 contains 14 residues. V lost 6 bases and J lost 4, with 13 bases in between. The receptor was derived from a woman aged 40 to 50 with Graves' hyperthyroidism. This rearrangement joins TRBV12-3 or TRBV12-4 to TRBJ1-5; D is undetermined. The material sequenced was blood. As DNA, the CDR3 is TGTGCCAGCAGCTCTGGACGCCGTAATCAGCCCCAGCATTTT. It codes for CASSSGRRNQPQHF.